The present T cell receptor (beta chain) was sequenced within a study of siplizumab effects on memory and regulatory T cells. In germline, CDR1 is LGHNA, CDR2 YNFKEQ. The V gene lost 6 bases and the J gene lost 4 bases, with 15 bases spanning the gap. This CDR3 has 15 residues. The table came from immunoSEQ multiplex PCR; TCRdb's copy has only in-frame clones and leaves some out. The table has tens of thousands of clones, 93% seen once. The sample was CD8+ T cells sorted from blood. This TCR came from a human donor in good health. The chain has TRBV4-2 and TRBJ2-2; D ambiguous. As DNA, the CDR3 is TGTGCCAGCAGTCGAGTCCCTCCGTTCACCGGGGAGCTGTTTTTT. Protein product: CASSRVPPFTGELFF.